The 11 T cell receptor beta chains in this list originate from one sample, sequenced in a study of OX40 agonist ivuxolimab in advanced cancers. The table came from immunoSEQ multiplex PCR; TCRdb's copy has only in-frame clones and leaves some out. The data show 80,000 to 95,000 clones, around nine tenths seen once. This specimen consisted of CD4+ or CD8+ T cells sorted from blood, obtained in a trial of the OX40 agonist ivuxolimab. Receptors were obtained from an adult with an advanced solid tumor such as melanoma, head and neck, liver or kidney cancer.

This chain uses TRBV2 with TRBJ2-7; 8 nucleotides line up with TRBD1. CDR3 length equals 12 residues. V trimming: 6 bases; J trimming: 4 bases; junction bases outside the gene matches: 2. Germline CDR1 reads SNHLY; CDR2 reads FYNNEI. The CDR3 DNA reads TGTGCCAGCAGCCGACAGGGGTACGAGCAGTACTTC. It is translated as CASSRQGYEQYF.

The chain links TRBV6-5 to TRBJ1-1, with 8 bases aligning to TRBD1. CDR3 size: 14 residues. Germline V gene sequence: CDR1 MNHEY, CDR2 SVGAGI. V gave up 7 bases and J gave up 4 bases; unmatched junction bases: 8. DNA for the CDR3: TGTGCCAGCATTCCGCAGGGGGCCTCCACTGAAGCTTTCTTT. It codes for CASIPQGASTEAFF.

This chain's CDR3 is CASSVGQTKNTEAFF. The CDR3 nucleotides are TGTGCCAGTAGTGTCGGACAGACCAAAAACACTGAAGCTTTCTTT. The chain has TRBV19 and TRBJ1-1, with D perhaps TRBD1 (6 bases). The CDR3 loop spans 15 amino acids. The V end was cut by 5 bases, the J end by 2 bases, with 15 bases between. The V gene's germline CDR1 is LNHDA and CDR2 SQIVND (reference sequence).

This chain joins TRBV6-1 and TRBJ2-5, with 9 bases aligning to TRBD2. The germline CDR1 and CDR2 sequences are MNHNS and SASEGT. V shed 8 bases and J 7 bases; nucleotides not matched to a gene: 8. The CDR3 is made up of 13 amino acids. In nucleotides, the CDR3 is TGTGCCAGCGGGCGGACTAGCGAGGGGACCCAGTACTTC. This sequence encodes CASGRTSEGTQYF.

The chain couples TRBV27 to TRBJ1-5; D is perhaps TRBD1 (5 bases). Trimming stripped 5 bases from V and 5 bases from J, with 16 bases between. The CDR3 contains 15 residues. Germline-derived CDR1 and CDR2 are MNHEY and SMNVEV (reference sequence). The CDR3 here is CASSPLRQGDQPQHF. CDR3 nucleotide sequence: TGTGCCAGCAGTCCCCTCCGGCAGGGCGATCAGCCCCAGCATTTT.

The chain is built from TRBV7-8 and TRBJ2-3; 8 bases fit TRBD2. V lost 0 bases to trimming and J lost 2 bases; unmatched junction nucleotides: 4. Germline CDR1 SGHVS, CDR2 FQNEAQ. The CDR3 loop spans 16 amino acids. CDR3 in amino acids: CASSLATSAYTDTQYF. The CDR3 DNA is TGTGCCAGCAGCTTAGCGACTAGCGCATACACAGATACGCAGTATTTT.

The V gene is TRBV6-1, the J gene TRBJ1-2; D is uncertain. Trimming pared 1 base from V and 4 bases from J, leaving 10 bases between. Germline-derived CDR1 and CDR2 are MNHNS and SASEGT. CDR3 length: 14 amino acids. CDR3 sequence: CASSEGQASYGYTF. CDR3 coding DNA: TGTGCCAGCAGTGAAGGGCAGGCGAGCTATGGCTACACCTTC.

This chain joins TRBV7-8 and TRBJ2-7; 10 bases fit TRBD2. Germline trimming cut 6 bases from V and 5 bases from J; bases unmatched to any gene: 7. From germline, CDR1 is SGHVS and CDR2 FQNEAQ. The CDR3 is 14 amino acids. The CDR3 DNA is TGTGCCAGCAGACTTAGCGGGAGGCTCGACGAGCAGTACTTC. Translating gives CASRLSGRLDEQYF.

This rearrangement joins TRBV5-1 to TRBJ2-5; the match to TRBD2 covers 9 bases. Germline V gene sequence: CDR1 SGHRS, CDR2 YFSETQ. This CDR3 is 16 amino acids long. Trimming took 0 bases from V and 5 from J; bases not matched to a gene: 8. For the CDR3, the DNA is TGCGCCAGCAGCTTGGTGTTAGCGGGGGCTAGGGAGACCCAGTACTTC. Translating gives CASSLVLAGARETQYF.

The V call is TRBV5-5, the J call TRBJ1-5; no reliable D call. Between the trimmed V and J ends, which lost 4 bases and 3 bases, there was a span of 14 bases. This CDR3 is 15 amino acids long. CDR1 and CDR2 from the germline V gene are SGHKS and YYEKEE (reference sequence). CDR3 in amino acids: CASSRSRGDNQPQHF. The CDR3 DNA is TGTGCCAGCAGCCGGTCTCGGGGTGACAATCAGCCCCAGCATTTT.

The CDR3 sequence is CASRLTGVGVNTEAFF. The CDR3 region has the DNA TGTGCCAGCAGACTGACAGGGGTAGGGGTGAACACTGAAGCTTTCTTT. This chain links TRBV7-8 with TRBJ1-1; 8 bases are a match to TRBD1. Unmatched junction bases numbered 9, after V lost 6 bases and J lost 0 bases. CDR3 length: 16 residues. CDR1 and CDR2 from the germline V gene are SGHVS and FQNEAQ.